The 10 T cell receptor beta chains reported below all come from one sample, sequenced in a study of blood T cell repertoires in COVID-19 (dated by TCRdb to 2020 to 2021). The receptor library was made with the immunoSEQ multiplex PCR assay. TCRdb limited this immuneACCESS table to in-frame rearrangements with V and J called. A share of clones is missing; checked studies link under half to unresolved V genes, and the rest is unexplained. For this sample there are about 400,000 clones; around 89% appear just once. The ten largest clones capture more than 4% of the sample. Sequencing was carried out using peripheral blood. Receptors were obtained from a woman in her twenties or thirties with acute or convalescent COVID-19.

V and J are TRBV2 and TRBJ2-5; D perhaps matches TRBD1 (6 bases). Germline lookup yields CDR1 SNHLY and CDR2 FYNNEI. This CDR3 comprises 17 residues. With 0 bases removed from V and 2 bases from J, the gap between germline ends came to 16 bases. The CDR3 is CASSEAGPGTKQETQYF. CDR3 nucleotide sequence: TGTGCCAGCAGTGAAGCGGGCCCCGGGACAAAACAAGAGACCCAGTACTTC.

This chain connects TRBV7-8 to TRBJ2-3, with TRBD2 identical over 11 bases. This CDR3 is built from 17 residues. CDR1 is SGHVS and CDR2 is FQNEAQ in the germline V gene. With 2 bases clipped from V and 5 bases from J, the junction kept 9 bases outside the gene matches. The CDR3 DNA is TGTGCCAGCAGCTTATTGCCTAGCGGGGGGTTGGGAGATACGCAGTATTTT. Translating it yields CASSLLPSGGLGDTQYF.

As for this clone: Other DNA variants within this sample encode the same CDR3. This chain links TRBV18 with TRBJ1-1; D unresolved. Germline CDR1 and CDR2: KGHSH and LQKENI. V lost 3 bases to trimming and J lost 1 base, with 6 bases between them. CDR3 length: 13 amino acids. The CDR3 region is CASSPGQNTEAFF. CDR3 DNA: TGTGCCAGCTCACCGGGCCAGAACACTGAAGCTTTCTTT.

The V call is TRBV7-2, the J call TRBJ1-3, with TRBD1 as a possible D gene (5 bases). The germline gives CDR1 SGHTA, CDR2 FQGNSA. With 1 base removed from V and 2 bases from J, the gap between germline ends came to 6 bases. This CDR3 is 14 amino acids long. CDR3: CASSLEGTGNTIYF. As DNA, the CDR3 is TGTGCCAGCAGCTTAGAGGGGACTGGAAACACCATATATTTT.

The chain carries TRBV9 and TRBJ2-6, with unresolved D. This CDR3 spans 18 amino acids. Germline values: CDR1 SGDLS, CDR2 YYNGEE. V dropped 0 bases and J dropped 0 bases, with 13 bases sitting between them. The CDR3 sequence is CASSVESVPNSGANVLTF. CDR3 DNA: TGTGCCAGCAGCGTAGAATCGGTACCCAACTCTGGGGCCAACGTCCTGACTTTC.

The chain carries TRBV29-1 and TRBJ1-2; tentative D call: TRBD1 (5 bases). V lost 1 base to trimming and J lost 5 bases, with 14 bases between them. The CDR3 runs to 14 residues. The germline V gene encodes CDR1 SQVTM and CDR2 ANQGSEA. CDR3 DNA: TGCAGCGTTGAAGGGGGCACAGGTGGTTATGGCTACACCTTC. Translating it yields CSVEGGTGGYGYTF. The entire variable domain, with the rest obtained from reference TRBV29-1 and TRBJ1-2, is as follows: SAVISQKPSRDICQRGTSLTIQCQVDSQVTMMFWYRQQPGQSLTLIATANQGSEATYESGFVIDKFPISRPNLTFSTLTVSNMSPEDSSIYLCSVEGGTGGYGYTFGSGTRLTVV.

Written as DNA, the CDR3 is TGTGCCAGCAGTTCTAGCGGGATCACAGATACGCAGTATTTT. Its protein is CASSSSGITDTQYF. V gene TRBV7-3 combines with J gene TRBJ2-3, with TRBD2 identical over 9 bases. From germline, CDR1 is SGHTA and CDR2 FQGTGA. The V segment lost 6 bases and the J segment 2 bases; nucleotides outside the gene matches: 3. The CDR3 is made up of 14 amino acids.

This clone was found once. The chain recombines TRBV5-4 with TRBJ2-7, with 10 nucleotides matching TRBD2. The CDR3 spans 15 residues. Germline trimming cut 3 bases from V and 2 bases from J; bases unmatched to any gene: 5. Germline V gives CDR1 SGHNT, CDR2 YYREEE (reference sequence). This CDR3 reads CASSSRTSGAYEQYF. CDR3 DNA: TGTGCCAGCAGCTCCCGAACTAGCGGGGCCTACGAGCAGTACTTC.

Details on this clone: Other DNA sequences in the same sample also yield this CDR3. The genes are TRBV5-6 and TRBJ2-3; the match to TRBD1 covers 9 bases. The V segment lost 2 bases and the J segment 6 bases; nucleotides outside the gene matches: 4. This CDR3 region has 14 residues. Germline V gene lookup returns CDR1 SGHDT and CDR2 YYEEEE. CDR3 in DNA: TGTGCCAGCAGCTTCGGGACAGGGCGGGATACGCAGTATTTT. Translation gives CASSFGTGRDTQYF. The entire variable domain, with the rest obtained from reference TRBV5-6 and TRBJ2-3, is as follows: DAGVTQSPTHLIKTRGQQVTLRCSPKSGHDTVSWYQQALGQGPQFIFQYYEEEERQRGNFPDRFSGHQFPNYSSELNVNALLLGDSALYLCASSFGTGRDTQYFGPGTRLTVL.

The genes are TRBV2 and TRBJ2-2, with 7 bases matching TRBD1. The CDR3 covers 17 residues. V lost 2 bases, J lost 2 bases, and 8 bases stayed unmatched. Looked up from germline, CDR1 is SNHLY and CDR2 is FYNNEI. The CDR3 region has the DNA TGTGCCAGCAGTGAAACCGGGGACAGTTCAAACACCGGGGAGCTGTTTTTT. Translation: CASSETGDSSNTGELFF.